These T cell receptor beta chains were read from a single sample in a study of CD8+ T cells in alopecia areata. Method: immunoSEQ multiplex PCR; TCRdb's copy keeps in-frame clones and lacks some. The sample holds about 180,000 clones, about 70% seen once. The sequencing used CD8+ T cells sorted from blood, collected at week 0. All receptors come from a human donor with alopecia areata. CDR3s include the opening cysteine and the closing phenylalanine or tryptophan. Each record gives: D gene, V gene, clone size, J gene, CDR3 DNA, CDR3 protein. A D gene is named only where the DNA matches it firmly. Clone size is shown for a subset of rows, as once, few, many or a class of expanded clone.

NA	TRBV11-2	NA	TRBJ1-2	TGTGCCAGCAGCTTAGACCCGGCGGCTTATGGCTACACCTTC	CASSLDPAAYGYTF
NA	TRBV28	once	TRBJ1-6	TGTGCCAGCAGTTCCGGGCTTTATAATTCACCCCTCCACTTT	CASSSGLYNSPLHF
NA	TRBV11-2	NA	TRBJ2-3	TGTGCCAGCAGCTTCGGCACAGATACGCAGTATTTT	CASSFGTDTQYF
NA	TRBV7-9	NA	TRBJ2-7	TGTGCCAGCAGCTCCAATCCCTACGAGCAGTACTTC	CASSSNPYEQYF
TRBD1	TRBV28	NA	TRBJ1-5	TGTGCCACCAGCAGGGGGATCGATCAGCCCCAGCATTTT	CATSRGIDQPQHF
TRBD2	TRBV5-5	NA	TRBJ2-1	TGTGCCAGCAGCCCCTGGAGCGGGAGCTCCTACAATGAGCAGTTCTTC	CASSPWSGSSYNEQFF
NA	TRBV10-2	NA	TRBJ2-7	TGCGCCACCAGCGACCATGAGGGGGAGAACGCCTACGAGCAGTACTTC	CATSDHEGENAYEQYF
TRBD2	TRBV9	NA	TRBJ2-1	TGTGCCAGCAGCGTACCGACTAGCGGGGGGGCTTGGAATGAGCAGTTCTTC	CASSVPTSGGAWNEQFF
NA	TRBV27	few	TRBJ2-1	TGTGCCAGCAGCCCTAAGGCGCCAGACTCCTACAATGAGCAGTTCTTC	CASSPKAPDSYNEQFF
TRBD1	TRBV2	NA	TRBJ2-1	TGTGCCAGCAGTGAGGGCAGGGGGCGGAATGAGCAGTTCTTC	CASSEGRGRNEQFF
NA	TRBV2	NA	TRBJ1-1	TGTGCCAGGGCGGCTCTTGCCAGCAGGGTAGAAGGGTCTGAAGCTTTCTTT	CARAALASRVEGSEAFF
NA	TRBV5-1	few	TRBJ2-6	TGCGCCAGCAGCCTTAGCTCTGGGGCCAACGTCCTGACTTTC	CASSLSSGANVLTF
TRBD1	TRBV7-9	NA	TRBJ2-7	TGTGCCAGCAGCTCTCAACAGGGGGCGAACGAGCAGTACTTC	CASSSQQGANEQYF
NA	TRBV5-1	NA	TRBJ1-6	TGCGCCAGCAGCCTAACAAGTGGGGACGCTCAACCCCTCCACTTT	CASSLTSGDAQPLHF
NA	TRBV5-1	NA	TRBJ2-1	TGCGCCAGCGGCAGGGAACCGTCCTACAATGAGCAGTTCTTC	CASGREPSYNEQFF
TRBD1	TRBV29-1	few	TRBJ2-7	TGCAGCGTCCTGATGACAGGGGACGAGCAGTACTTC	CSVLMTGDEQYF
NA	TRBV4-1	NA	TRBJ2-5	TGCGCCAGCAGAAACGATAGGGGCTGGGACCAAGAGACCCAGTACTTC	CASRNDRGWDQETQYF
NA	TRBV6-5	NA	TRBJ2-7	TGTGCCAGCAGTTACTCACAGTCCTACGAGCAGTACTTC	CASSYSQSYEQYF
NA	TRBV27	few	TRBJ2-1	TGTGCCAGCAGTTTTTGGGGGAATGAGCAGTTCTTC	CASSFWGNEQFF
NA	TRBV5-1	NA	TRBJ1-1	TGCGCCAGCAGAGGGGCGGCGAACACTGAAGCTTTCTTT	CASRGAANTEAFF
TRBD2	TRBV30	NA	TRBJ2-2	TGTGCCTGGAGCGGGGGGGCGAGGGAGCTGTTTTTT	CAWSGGARELFF
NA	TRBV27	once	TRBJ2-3	TGTGCCAGCAGTTTGAGTAGCACAGATACGCAGTATTTT	CASSLSSTDTQYF
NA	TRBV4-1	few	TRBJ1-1	TGCGCCAGCAGCCACCCCAGGGGCATGAACACTGAAGCTTTCTTT	CASSHPRGMNTEAFF
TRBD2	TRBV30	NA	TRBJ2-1	TGTGCCTGGAGTGTCGGTAGCGGGGGCCTATTGGATGAGCAGTTCTTC	CAWSVGSGGLLDEQFF
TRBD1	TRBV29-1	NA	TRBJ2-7	TGCAGCGTTCGGACAGGGTCCTACGAGCAGTACTTC	CSVRTGSYEQYF
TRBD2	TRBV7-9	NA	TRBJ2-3	TGTGCCAGCAGCTACCCGGAGCGGGGGGCGACAGATACGCAGTATTTT	CASSYPERGATDTQYF
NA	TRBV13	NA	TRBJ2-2	TGTGCCAGCAGCCCGACGTTGGTAGTGTATGACACCGGGGAGCTGTTTTTT	CASSPTLVVYDTGELFF
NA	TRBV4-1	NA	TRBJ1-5	TGCGCCAGCAGCCAAGAAGGGGCCCAGCCCCAGCATTTT	CASSQEGAQPQHF
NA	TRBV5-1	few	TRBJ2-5	TGCGCCAGCAGATATCTCCCTGACAGAATTAAAGAGACCCAGTACTTC	CASRYLPDRIKETQYF
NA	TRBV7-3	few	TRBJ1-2	TGTGCCAGCAGCTTAACGGGTCGAGATGGCTACACCTTC	CASSLTGRDGYTF
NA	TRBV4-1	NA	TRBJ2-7	TGCGCCAGCAGCCACCCCGTATCGGGCTCCTACGAGCAGTACTTC	CASSHPVSGSYEQYF
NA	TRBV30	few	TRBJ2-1	TGTGCCTGGAGTGGGCACTTCGCGGCTTTGTACGAGCAGTTCTTC	CAWSGHFAALYEQFF
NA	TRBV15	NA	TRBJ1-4	TGTGCCACCACGGGACGGCCGGGCGAAAAACTGTTTTTT	CATTGRPGEKLFF
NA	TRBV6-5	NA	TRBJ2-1	TGTGCCTCGCTGAGTTTCGACAATGAGCAGTTCTTC	CASLSFDNEQFF
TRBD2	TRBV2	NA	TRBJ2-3	TGTGCCAGCAGCGGACTAGCCCCAGATACGCAGTATTTT	CASSGLAPDTQYF
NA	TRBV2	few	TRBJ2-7	TGTGCCAGCAGTGCGATCTCCGCCTACGAGCAGTACTTC	CASSAISAYEQYF
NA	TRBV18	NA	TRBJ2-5	TGTGCCAGCTCACCGAATGGACAGTTTTCAATGGAGACCCAGTACTTC	CASSPNGQFSMETQYF
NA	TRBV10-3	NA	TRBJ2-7	TGTGCCATCAGTGTGGGGTACGAGCAGTACTTC	CAISVGYEQYF
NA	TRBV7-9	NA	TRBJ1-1	TGTGCCAGCAGCTTAAGTGCTTTTAAGGACACTGAAGCTTTCTTT	CASSLSAFKDTEAFF
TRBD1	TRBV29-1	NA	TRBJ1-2	TGCAGCGTTGCCGGGACAGGCATCCCTCCCTATGGCTACACCTTC	CSVAGTGIPPYGYTF
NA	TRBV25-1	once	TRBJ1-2	TGTGCCACCCCCGGACAGAGTGGCGGCTACACCTTC	CATPGQSGGYTF
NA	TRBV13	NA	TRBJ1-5	TGTGCCAGCAGCTTAGGGCAACTTAGCAATCAGCCCCAGCATTTT	CASSLGQLSNQPQHF
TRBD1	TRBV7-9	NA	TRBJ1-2	TGTGCCAGCATCCGGACAGGAATGGGGGACTATGGCTACACCTTC	CASIRTGMGDYGYTF
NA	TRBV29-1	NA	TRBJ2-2	TGCAGCGTTGTGACATCTCAAGTGAACACCGGGGAGCTGTTTTTT	CSVVTSQVNTGELFF
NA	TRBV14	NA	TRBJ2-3	TGTGCCAGCAGCCAAGAACTAGTCCTAACGCAGTATTTT	CASSQELVLTQYF
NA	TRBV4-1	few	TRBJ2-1	TGCGCCAGCAGCCAAGGGATTTTGGATGAGCAGTTCTTC	CASSQGILDEQFF
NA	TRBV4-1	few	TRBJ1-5	TGCGCCAGCAGCCAAGATTCCCTCCCTCAGCCCCAGCATTTT	CASSQDSLPQPQHF
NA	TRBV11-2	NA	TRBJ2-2	TGTGCCAGCAGCTACACCGGGGAGCTGTTTTTT	CASSYTGELFF
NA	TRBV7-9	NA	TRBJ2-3	TGTGCCAGCAGCTCCCCCACGAGGTTTAGCACAGATACGCAGTATTTT	CASSSPTRFSTDTQYF
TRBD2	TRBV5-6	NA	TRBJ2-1	TGTGCCAGCAGCTTGCCTAGCGGGGGGCCTGAGCAGTTCTTC	CASSLPSGGPEQFF
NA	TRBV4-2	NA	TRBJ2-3	TGTGCCAGCAGCCTTGGGTCCACGTCGCCGACAGATACGCAGTATTTT	CASSLGSTSPTDTQYF
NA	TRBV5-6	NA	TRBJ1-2	TGTGCCAGCAGCGCGGGAGGCACAGGGTATGGCTACACCTTC	CASSAGGTGYGYTF
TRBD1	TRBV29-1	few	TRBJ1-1	TGCAGCGTTTACCGGGACAGGGGGCGAATGAACACTGAAGCTTTCTTT	CSVYRDRGRMNTEAFF